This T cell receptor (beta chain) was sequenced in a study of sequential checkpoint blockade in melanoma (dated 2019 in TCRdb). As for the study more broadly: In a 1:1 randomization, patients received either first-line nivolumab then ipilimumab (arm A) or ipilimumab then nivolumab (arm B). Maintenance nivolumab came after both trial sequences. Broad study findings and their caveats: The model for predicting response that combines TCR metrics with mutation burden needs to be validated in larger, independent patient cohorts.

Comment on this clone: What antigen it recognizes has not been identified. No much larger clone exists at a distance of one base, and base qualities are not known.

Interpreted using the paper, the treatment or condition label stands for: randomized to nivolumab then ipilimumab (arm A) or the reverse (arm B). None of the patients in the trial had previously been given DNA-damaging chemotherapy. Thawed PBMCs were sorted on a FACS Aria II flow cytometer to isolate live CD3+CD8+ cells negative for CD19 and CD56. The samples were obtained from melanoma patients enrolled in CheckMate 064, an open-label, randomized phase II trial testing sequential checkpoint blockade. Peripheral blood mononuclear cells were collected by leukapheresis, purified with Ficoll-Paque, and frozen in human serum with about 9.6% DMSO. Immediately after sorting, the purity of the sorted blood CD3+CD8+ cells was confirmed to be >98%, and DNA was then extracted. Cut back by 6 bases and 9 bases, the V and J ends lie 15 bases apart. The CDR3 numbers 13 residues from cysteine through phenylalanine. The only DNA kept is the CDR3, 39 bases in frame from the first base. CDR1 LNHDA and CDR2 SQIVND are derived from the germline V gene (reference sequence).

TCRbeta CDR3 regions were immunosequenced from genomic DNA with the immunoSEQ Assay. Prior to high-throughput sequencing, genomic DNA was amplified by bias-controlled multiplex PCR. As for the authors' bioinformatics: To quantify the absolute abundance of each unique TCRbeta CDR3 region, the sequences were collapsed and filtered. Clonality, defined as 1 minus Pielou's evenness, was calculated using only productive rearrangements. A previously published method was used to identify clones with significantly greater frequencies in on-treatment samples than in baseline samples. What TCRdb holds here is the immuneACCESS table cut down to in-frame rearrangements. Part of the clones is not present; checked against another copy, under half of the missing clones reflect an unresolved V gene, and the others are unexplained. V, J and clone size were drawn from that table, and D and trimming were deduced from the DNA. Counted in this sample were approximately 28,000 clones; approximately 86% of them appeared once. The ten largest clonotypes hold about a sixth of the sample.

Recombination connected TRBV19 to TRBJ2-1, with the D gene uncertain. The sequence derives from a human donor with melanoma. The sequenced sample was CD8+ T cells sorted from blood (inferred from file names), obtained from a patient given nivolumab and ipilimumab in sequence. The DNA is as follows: TGTGCCAGTAGCAACCGTAGACACACTGAGCAGTTCTTC. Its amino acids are CASSNRRHTEQFF.